This T cell receptor beta chain was found in a study of T-cell memory formation after mild COVID-19. Study-wide context: Largely donor-specific TCR clusters were found.

With regard to this clonotype: The antigen remains unidentified.

Employing constant-segment primers, 5'RACE generated TCR alpha and TCR beta cDNA libraries bearing sample barcodes and UMIs. Via MiXCR, TCRdb re-called the 5' RACE reads, giving one row per CDR3 protein. The repertoire holds a few hundred thousand distinct CDR3 sequences, with around 15% as singletons. Study-wide points: Clonal second-wave expansions that peaked on day 37 had unconfirmed SARS-CoV-2 specificity. There was a balanced CD4/CD8 profile in clones contracting day 15 to 85, and later expanders leaned CD4+.

Material: PBMCs or a T cell subset sorted from them (not recorded which). The TCR sequence derives from a man aged 18-30 years who had mild COVID-19 (a few samples of this study predate the infection). Cell type and time point are not known.

The CDR3 DNA sequence: TGTGCCAGCAGGACCCTAGGGGGGGTCTACAATGAGCAGTTCTTC. It encodes CASRTLGGVYNEQFF. The chain carries TRBV12-3 or TRBV12-4 and TRBJ2-1; the D gene is possibly TRBD2 (7 bases). Trimming removed 6 bases at V and 3 bases at J, with 15 bases between. The CDR3 consists of 15 residues.